This TCR beta chain is drawn from a study of blood T cells in healthy people across ages. General study points: Greater diversity and more naive CD4+ cells were seen in long-lived donors than in aged donors.

Researchers isolated at least 6.5 million PBMCs per sample. Germline V gives CDR1 SGHNT, CDR2 YYREEE (reference sequence). The CDR3 is 16 residues long. Trimming took 4 bases from V and 3 from J; bases not matched to a gene: 13. Worth noting for this clonotype: Its antigen is undetermined.

Sample-barcoded 5' priming and a J-beta primer mix drove a second PCR of 7 to 11 cycles. Each cDNA molecule was tagged by a template-switch adaptor that had 12 random nucleotides. Researchers report that each sample yielded at least 2.5 million CDR3-containing paired-end reads. TCRdb used MiXCR to reprocess the 5' RACE reads, holding one entry per CDR3 protein. The sample lists about 1 million distinct CDR3 sequences; around 45% were seen once. Sequenced input: blood. J is TRBJ2-7 and V is TRBV5-4; 7 nucleotides match TRBD1. The origin of this receptor is a woman aged 60-70 years in good health. CDR3 sequence (DNA): TGTGCCAGCAGCCCGGACCCGGGACAGATTAACTACGAGCAGTACTTC. Translating gives CASSPDPGQINYEQYF.